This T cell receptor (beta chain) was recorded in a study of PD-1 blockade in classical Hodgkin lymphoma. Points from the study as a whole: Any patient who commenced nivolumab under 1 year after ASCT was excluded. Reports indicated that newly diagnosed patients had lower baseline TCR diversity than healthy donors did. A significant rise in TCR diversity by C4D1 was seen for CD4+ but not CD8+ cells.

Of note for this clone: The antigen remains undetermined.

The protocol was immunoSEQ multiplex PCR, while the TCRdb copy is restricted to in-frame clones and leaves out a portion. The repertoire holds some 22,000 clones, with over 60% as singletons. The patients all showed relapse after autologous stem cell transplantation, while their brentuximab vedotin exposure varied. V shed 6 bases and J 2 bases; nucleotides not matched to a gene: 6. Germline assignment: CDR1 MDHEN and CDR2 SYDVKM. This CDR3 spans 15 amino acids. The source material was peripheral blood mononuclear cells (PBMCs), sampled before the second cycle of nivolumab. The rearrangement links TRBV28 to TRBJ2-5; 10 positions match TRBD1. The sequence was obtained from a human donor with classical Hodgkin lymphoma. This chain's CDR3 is CASSLRTGGQETQYF. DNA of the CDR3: TGTGCCAGCAGCCTCCGGACAGGGGGGCAAGAGACCCAGTACTTC.